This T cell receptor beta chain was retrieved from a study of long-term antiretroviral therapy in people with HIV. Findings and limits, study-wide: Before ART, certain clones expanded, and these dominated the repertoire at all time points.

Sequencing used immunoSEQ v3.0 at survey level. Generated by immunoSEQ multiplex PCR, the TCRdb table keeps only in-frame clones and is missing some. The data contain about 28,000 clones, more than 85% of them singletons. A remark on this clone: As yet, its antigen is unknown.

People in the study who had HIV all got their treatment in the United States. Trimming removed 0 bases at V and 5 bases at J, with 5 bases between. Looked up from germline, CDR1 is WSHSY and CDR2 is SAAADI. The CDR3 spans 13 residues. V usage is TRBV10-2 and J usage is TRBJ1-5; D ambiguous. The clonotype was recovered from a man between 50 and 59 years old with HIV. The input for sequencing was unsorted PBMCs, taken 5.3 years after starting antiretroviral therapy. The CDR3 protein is CASSESAYQPQHF. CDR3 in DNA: TGCGCCAGCAGTGAGTCCGCCTATCAGCCCCAGCATTTT.